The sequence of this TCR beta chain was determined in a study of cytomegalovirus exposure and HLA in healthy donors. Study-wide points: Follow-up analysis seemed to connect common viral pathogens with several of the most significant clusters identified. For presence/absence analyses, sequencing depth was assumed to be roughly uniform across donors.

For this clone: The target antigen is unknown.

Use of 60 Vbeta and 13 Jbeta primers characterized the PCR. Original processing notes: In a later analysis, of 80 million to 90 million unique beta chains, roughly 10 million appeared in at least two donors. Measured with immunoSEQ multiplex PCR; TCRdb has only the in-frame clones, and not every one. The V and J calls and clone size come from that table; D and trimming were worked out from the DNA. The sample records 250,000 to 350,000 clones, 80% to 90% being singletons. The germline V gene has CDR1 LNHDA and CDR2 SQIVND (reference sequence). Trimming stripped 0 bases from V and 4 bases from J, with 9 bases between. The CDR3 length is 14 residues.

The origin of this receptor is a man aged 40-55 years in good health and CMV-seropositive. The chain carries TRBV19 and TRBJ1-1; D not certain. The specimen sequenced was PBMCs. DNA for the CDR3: TGTGCCAGTAGTATAGAGGCAGCGTCCACTGAAGCTTTCTTT. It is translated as CASSIEAASTEAFF.